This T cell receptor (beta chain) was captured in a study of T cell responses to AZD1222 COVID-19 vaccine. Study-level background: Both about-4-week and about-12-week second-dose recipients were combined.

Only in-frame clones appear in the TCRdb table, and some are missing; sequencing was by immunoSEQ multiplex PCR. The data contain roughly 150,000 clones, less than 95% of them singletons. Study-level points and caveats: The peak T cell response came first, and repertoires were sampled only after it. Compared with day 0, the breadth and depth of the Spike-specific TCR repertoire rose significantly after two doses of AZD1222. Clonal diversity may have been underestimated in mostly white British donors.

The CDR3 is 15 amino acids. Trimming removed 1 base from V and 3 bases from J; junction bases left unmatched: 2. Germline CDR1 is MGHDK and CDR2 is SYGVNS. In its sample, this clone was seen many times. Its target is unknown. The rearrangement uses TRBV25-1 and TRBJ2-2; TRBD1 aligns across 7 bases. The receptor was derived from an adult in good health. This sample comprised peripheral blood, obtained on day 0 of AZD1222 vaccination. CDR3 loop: CASSESDRDTGELFF. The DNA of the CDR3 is TGTGCCAGCAGTGAATCTGACAGGGACACCGGGGAGCTGTTTTTT.